Each of the 2 T cell receptor beta chains below was sequenced from the same sample in a study of blood T cell repertoires in COVID-19. Generated by immunoSEQ multiplex PCR, the TCRdb table keeps only in-frame clones and is missing some. The profile shows more than 90,000 clones, 82% of them singletons. Sequencing was done on a sample of peripheral blood. The source is a man aged 70-80 years with acute or convalescent COVID-19.

The chain has TRBV5-1 and TRBJ1-2; weak D call: TRBD1 (5 bases). Germline loops: CDR1 SGHRS, CDR2 YFSETQ. The CDR3 is 14 residues long. V lost 0 bases and J 6 bases, leaving 12 bases between the germline ends. The DNA for the CDR3 is TGCGCCAGCAGCTTGGTTTCAGGGATGGATGGCTACACCTTC. Protein product: CASSLVSGMDGYTF. The full variable domain, in which reference TRBV5-1 and TRBJ1-2 provide the parts outside the CDR3, is KAGVTQTPRYLIKTRGQQVTLSCSPISGHRSVSWYQQTPGQGLQFLFEYFSETQRNKGNFPGRFSGRQFSNSRSEMNVSTLELGDSALYLCASSLVSGMDGYTFGSGTRLTVV.

The CDR3 region has the DNA TGCGCCAGCAGCTTGGCCGGGGAGGTAGATACGCAGTATTTT. Translation gives CASSLAGEVDTQYF. V usage is TRBV5-1 and J usage is TRBJ2-3; D possibly corresponds to TRBD2 (6 bases). Germline CDR1 and CDR2: SGHRS and YFSETQ. The ends were cut back, 0 bases at V and 5 bases at J, with 10 bases in the middle. CDR3 length equals 14 residues.